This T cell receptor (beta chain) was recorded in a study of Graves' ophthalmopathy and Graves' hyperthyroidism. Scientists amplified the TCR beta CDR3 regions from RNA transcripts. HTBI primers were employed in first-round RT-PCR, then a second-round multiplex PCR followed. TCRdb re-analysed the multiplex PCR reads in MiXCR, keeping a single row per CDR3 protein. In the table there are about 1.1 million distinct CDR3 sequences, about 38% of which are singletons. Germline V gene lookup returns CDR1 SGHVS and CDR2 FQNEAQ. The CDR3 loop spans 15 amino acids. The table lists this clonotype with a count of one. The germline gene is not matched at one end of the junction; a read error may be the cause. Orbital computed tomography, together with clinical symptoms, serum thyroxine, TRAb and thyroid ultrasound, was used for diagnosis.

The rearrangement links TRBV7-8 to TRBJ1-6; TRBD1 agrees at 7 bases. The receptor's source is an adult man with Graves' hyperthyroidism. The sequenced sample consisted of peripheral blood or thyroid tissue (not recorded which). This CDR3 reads CASRSGARGYSPPHF. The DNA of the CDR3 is TGCGCCAGCAGGTCCGGGGCCAGGGGGTATTCACCCCCCCACTTT.